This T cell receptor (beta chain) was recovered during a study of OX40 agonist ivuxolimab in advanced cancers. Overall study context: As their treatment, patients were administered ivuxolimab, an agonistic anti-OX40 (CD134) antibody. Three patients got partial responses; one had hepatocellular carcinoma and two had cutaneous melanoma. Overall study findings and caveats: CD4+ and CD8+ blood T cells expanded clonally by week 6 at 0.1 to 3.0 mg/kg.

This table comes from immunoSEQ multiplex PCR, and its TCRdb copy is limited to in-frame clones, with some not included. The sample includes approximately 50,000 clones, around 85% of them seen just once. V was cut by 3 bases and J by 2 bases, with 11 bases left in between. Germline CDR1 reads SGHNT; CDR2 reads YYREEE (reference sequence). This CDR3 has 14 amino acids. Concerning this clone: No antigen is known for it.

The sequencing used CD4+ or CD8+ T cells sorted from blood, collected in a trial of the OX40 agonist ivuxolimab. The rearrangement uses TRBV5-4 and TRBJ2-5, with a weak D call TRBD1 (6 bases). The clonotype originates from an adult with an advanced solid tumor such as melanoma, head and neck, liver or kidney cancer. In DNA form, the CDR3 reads TGTGCCAGCAGCTCGGGGACACAACAAGAGACCCAGTACTTC. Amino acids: CASSSGTQQETQYF. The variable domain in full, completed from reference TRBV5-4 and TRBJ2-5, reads ETGVTQSPTHLIKTRGQQVTLRCSSQSGHNTVSWYQQALGQGPQFIFQYYREEENGRGNFPPRFSGLQFPNYSSELNVNALELDDSALYLCASSSGTQQETQYFGPGTRLLVL.